These T cell receptor delta chains were read from a single sample in a study of Vδ1+ human thymocytes. TCRdb reprocessed the multiplex PCR reads using CATT. The sample lists about 75,000 delta-chain clones, about 35% seen once, with about 0.26% in the top ten. Sequenced sample: Vdelta1+ gamma-delta thymocytes from the thymus. The source is a boy in the first two years of life who had congenital heart surgery. Both conserved end residues are part of each CDR3. D genes are given only for firm matches. Size tells how often a clone was seen (once, few, many) or the class of an expanded clone, and some rows leave it out.

>TRDV1|TRDD3|few|TRDJ1
TGTGCTCTTGGGGAACCCACCGGGGTTGGGGGATACACCGATAAACTCATCTTT
CALGEPTGVGGYTDKLIF
>TRDV1|TRDD3|.|TRDJ1
TGTGCTCTTGGGGAGACTTCCTACGCTATTTACTGGGGGATCCGGTACACCGATAAACTCATCTTT
CALGETSYAIYWGIRYTDKLIF
>TRDV1|TRDD3|few|TRDJ1
TGTGCTCTTGGGGAACTTACCGTTCCGGGATACGCAGATAAACTCATCTTT
CALGELTVPGYADKLIF
>TRDV1|.|few|TRDJ1
TGTGCTCTTGGAGCCCCCCTTCGACCCTACACCGATAAACTCATCTTT
CALGAPLRPYTDKLIF
>TRDV1|TRDD3|.|TRDJ1
TGTGCTCTTGGGGAACACCTTATTCGCAGGCGAACTGGGGGATACCCAAAGTACACCGATAAACTCATCTTT
CALGEHLIRRRTGGYPKYTDKLIF
>TRDV1|TRDD3|.|TRDJ1
TGTGCTCTTGGGGAACTGGAACCCCCAAGAGCCTTACGGGGACTGGGGGGTAAACTCATCTTT
CALGELEPPRALRGLGGKLIF
>TRDV1|.|few|TRDJ1
TGTGCTCTTGGGGACCGGGGAGGGACCGATAAACTCATCTTT
CALGDRGGTDKLIF
>TRDV1|TRDD3|.|TRDJ1
TGTGCTCTTGGGAGTCTTCAAATGGCTGGGGGATACGAACTCATCTTT
CALGSLQMAGGYELIF
>TRDV1|.|once|TRDJ1
TGTGCTCTTGGGGAGCCCAAAAGGGGGGACCCGGTCAGGGACACCGATAAACTCATCTTT
CALGEPKRGDPVRDTDKLIF
>TRDV1|TRDD3|.|TRDJ1
TGTGCTCTTGGGGAACCCAAAGGCCTCCTTGGGGGATCCCCGCATAAACTCATCTTT
CALGEPKGLLGGSPHKLIF
>TRDV1|TRDD3|few|TRDJ1
TGTGCTCTTGGGGACCCCTTCGTATATAATTTACTGGGGGATACCAGCGATAAACTCATCTTT
CALGDPFVYNLLGDTSDKLIF
>TRDV1|.|.|TRDJ1
TGTGCTCTTGGGGAACCGCCGAGGAAGGGATTGCCGTACACCGATAAACTCACCTTT
CALGEPPRKGLPYTDKLTF
>TRDV1|TRDD3|.|TRDJ1
TGTGCTCTTGGGGAACCAGCGGACCTGCTCTACTGGGGGATAGGTAAACTCATCTTT
CALGEPADLLYWGIGKLIF
>TRDV1|.|.|TRDJ1
TGTGCTCTTGGGGAACCCTCGGCGACGGTCCGGCCGTTTGCCGATAAACTCATCTTT
CALGEPSATVRPFADKLIF
>TRDV1|TRDD2|.|TRDJ1
TGTGCTCTTGGGGAGGCCCTTCCTACGGTGGGTCCATACACCGATAAACTCATCTTT
CALGEALPTVGPYTDKLIF
>TRDV1|.|.|TRDJ1
TGTGCTCTTGGGATCTCCTTACGGCCTTCCGACAAACTCATCTTT
CALGISLRPSDKLIF
>TRDV1|TRDD3|.|TRDJ1
TGTGCTCTTGGGGAACTAGTCAAAAATCACCGCCCGCCTGATAAGTACTGGGGGATTATGGCCGATAAACTCATCTTT
CALGELVKNHRPPDKYWGIMADKLIF
>TRDV1|TRDD3|.|TRDJ1
TGTGCTCTTCTACTCCTACTTCGAGATGGGGGATACGCTAACACCGATAAACTCATCTTT
CALLLLLRDGGYANTDKLIF
>TRDV1|.|.|TRDJ1
TGTGCTCTTGGGGCCAGACGGATACCGCTCGATAAACTCATCTTT
CALGARRIPLDKLIF
>TRDV1|TRDD2|.|TRDJ1
TGTGCTCTTGGGGAACTCATAGGCCTTCCTCCCTACACCACCGATAAACTCATCTTT
CALGELIGLPPYTTDKLIF
>TRDV1|.|.|TRDJ1
TGTGCTCTTGGGGAACTTGGTAAACCTCAGTACAGGTACACCGATAAACTCATCTTT
CALGELGKPQYRYTDKLIF
>TRDV1|TRDD2|.|TRDJ1
TGTGCTCTTGGGGAACTTGCCTTCCTAACTCCTGGCCGCGATAAACTCATCTTT
CALGELAFLTPGRDKLIF
>TRDV1|.|few|TRDJ1
TGTGCTCTTGGGGAACCCCTCCCGACGTGGCTGGGGAGACCGAACACCGATAAACTCATCTTT
CALGEPLPTWLGRPNTDKLIF
>TRDV1|TRDD3|.|TRDJ1
TGTGCTCTTGGGGAACATAAAGCCCCCTCTCCTACCAGGGCGGAGGGGATACGCTCAACCGATAAACTCATCTTT
CALGEHKAPSPTRAEGIRSTDKLIF
>TRDV2|TRDD3|few|TRDJ1
TGTGCCTGTGACACGGAGAGGGGGATACAGGGATATAAACTCATCTTT
CACDTERGIQGYKLIF
>TRDV1|TRDD3|.|TRDJ1
TGTGCTCTTGGGGACCCCATTATACGCCTTCAGCCCTCCTCCTATCCAGTACTGGGGCCAGCCAAACTCATCTTT
CALGDPIIRLQPSSYPVLGPAKLIF
>TRDV1|.|once|TRDJ1
TGTGCTCTTGGGGAACTCGGAGATAAACTCATCTTT
CALGELGDKLIF
>TRDV1|.|.|TRDJ1
TGTGCTCTTGGGGAACGCCCTTACGACGGGTTGGGCCTCGGCACCGATAAACTCATCTTT
CALGERPYDGLGLGTDKLIF
>TRDV1|TRDD3|.|TRDJ1
TGTGCTCTTGGGGAACTTCAGGGACTTCGGGGGATACCCGATAAACTCATCTTT
CALGELQGLRGIPDKLIF
>TRDV1|.|few|TRDJ1
TGTGCTCTTGGGGAACTACCCACGAGATGCGCGCGGATGGCCGATAAACTCATCTTT
CALGELPTRCARMADKLIF
>TRDV1|TRDD3|.|TRDJ1
TGTGCTCTTGGGGCCGAGGGGCTCCTAGAGGGTACTGGGGTATGGAGGTACACCGATAAACTCATCTTT
CALGAEGLLEGTGVWRYTDKLIF
>TRDV1|TRDD3|few|TRDJ1
TGTGCTCTTGGGGAAGTGGGGGGTGCCCCGGCCCTTCGTGTACTGGGGGATTACACCGATAAACTCATCTTT
CALGEVGGAPALRVLGDYTDKLIF
>TRDV1|.|.|TRDJ1
TGTGCTCTTGGGTACAACAGGGGGTGGTACACCGATAAACTCATCTTT
CALGYNRGWYTDKLIF